This entry lists 24 T cell receptor beta chains sequenced from one sample in a study of cytomegalovirus exposure and HLA in healthy donors (dated by TCRdb to about 2017). Library preparation employed the immunoSEQ multiplex PCR assay. For the multiplex PCR, a mixture combining 60 forward primers for TCR Vbeta segments and 13 reverse primers for TCR Jbeta segments was used. In its TCRdb copy, this immuneACCESS table keeps in-frame sequences only and misses some clones. Where compared with another copy, unresolved V genes explain less than half of these, and the others have no known cause. The sample table lists roughly 120,000 clones, around 80% of them with a count of one. Jointly, the top ten make up over 0.2% of the sample. Sequenced sample: PBMCs. Every receptor here comes from a man aged 50 or older in good health and CMV-seronegative.

The chain carries TRBV4-1 and TRBJ2-1, with TRBD1 matching 8 bases. Trimming cost V 4 bases and J 2 bases; bases outside gene matches: 7. Germline loops: CDR1 MGHRA, CDR2 YSYEKL. The CDR3 is 16 amino acids. This CDR3 reads CASSRLVDRAYNEQFF. CDR3 DNA: TGCGCCAGCAGCCGGCTTGTGGACAGGGCCTACAATGAGCAGTTCTTC.

The rearrangement links TRBV6-6 to TRBJ1-3; no firm D call. V dropped 5 bases and J dropped 2 bases, with 13 bases sitting between them. The CDR3 loop spans 15 amino acids. CDR1 is MNHNY and CDR2 is SVGAGI in the germline V gene (reference sequence). The CDR3 region is CASSAPGSPGNTIYF. The DNA of the CDR3 is TGTGCCAGCAGTGCCCCGGGATCCCCTGGAAACACCATATATTTT.

This clone was detected only a few times. This rearrangement joins TRBV14 to TRBJ2-7; D ambiguous. The CDR3 contains 15 residues. Looked up from germline, CDR1 is SGHDN and CDR2 is FVKESK. The germline V and J ends were trimmed by 4 bases and 3 bases, with 16 bases remaining between them. CDR3 bases: TGTGCCAGCAGCCGGCAAGAGGCGCAGCTCTACGAGCAGTACTTC. Protein sequence: CASSRQEAQLYEQYF.

The J gene is TRBJ2-5, the V gene TRBV9, with TRBD1 matching 8 bases. Germline V CDR1 and CDR2: SGDLS, YYNGEE. The CDR3 runs 17 residues. V shed 0 bases, J shed 1 base, and the junction held 8 bases outside the gene matches. The CDR3 DNA reads as TGTGCCAGCAGCGTAGCGGTACGGACAGGGATCCAAGAGACCCAGTACTTC. This codes for CASSVAVRTGIQETQYF.

This chain connects TRBV7-2 to TRBJ2-3; possibly TRBD2 for D (5 bases). Germline CDR1 and CDR2: SGHTA and FQGNSA. The CDR3 consists of 16 residues. Trimming stripped 10 bases from V and 1 base from J, with 21 bases between. Here the CDR3 DNA reads TGTGCCACCTCAATGGTTGGGCGGGCCGGCACAGATACGCAGTATTTT. Encoded protein: CATSMVGRAGTDTQYF.

The chain is built from TRBV6-5 and TRBJ2-7; TRBD2 is a possible D gene (5 bases). Germline-derived CDR1 and CDR2 are MNHEY and SVGAGI. The CDR3 covers 13 residues. Deletions cut 7 bases from V and 2 bases from J, with 12 bases between. CDR3 bases: TGTGCCAGCATGTTGAACGGGGCCTACGAGCAGTACTTC. Its protein is CASMLNGAYEQYF.

J is TRBJ1-3 and V is TRBV4-3, with no clear D. Trimming removed 4 bases from V and 4 bases from J, with 14 bases in between. The CDR3 is 15 amino acids. Germline CDR1 and CDR2: LGHNA and YSLEER. In nucleotides, the CDR3 is TGCGCCAGCAGCCTCAATCGGGGTACCGGAAACACCATATATTTT. Residues: CASSLNRGTGNTIYF.

The genes are TRBV6-4 and TRBJ1-2; TRBD1 might be the D (5 bases). CDR1 is MRHNA, CDR2 SNTAGT, per germline. The CDR3 totals 13 residues. Trimming stripped 10 bases from V and 6 bases from J, with 18 bases between. The CDR3 is CAISQGRVHGYTF. As DNA, the CDR3 is TGTGCCATCTCCCAGGGCAGGGTGCATGGCTACACCTTC.

The chain combines TRBV5-1 with TRBJ2-3; 9 bases map to TRBD2. The CDR3 is made up of 16 amino acids. Germline V gives CDR1 SGHRS, CDR2 YFSETQ. After removal of 4 bases from V and 2 bases from J, the junction contained 8 bases not matched to a gene. As DNA, the CDR3 is TGCGCCAGCAGCGAGGCCCTAGCGGGGTCCACAGATACGCAGTATTTT. Its protein is CASSEALAGSTDTQYF. Full variable domain (outside the CDR3, taken from reference TRBV5-1 and TRBJ2-3): KAGVTQTPRYLIKTRGQQVTLSCSPISGHRSVSWYQQTPGQGLQFLFEYFSETQRNKGNFPGRFSGRQFSNSRSEMNVSTLELGDSALYLCASSEALAGSTDTQYFGPGTRLTVL.

The chain links TRBV7-2 to TRBJ1-5, with TRBD1 identical over 7 bases. The CDR3 contains 13 residues. The J segment lost 7 bases and the V segment lost 2 bases, leaving 2 bases of the junction unmatched. The germline V gene encodes CDR1 SGHTA and CDR2 FQGNSA. DNA for the CDR3: TGTGCCAGCAGCTTACCAGGGGGACAGCCCCAGCATTTT. This encodes CASSLPGGQPQHF. Based on the CDR3 plus reference TRBV7-2 and TRBJ1-5, the full variable domain is GAGVSQSPSNKVTEKGKDVELRCDPISGHTALYWYRQSLGQGLEFLIYFQGNSAPDKSGLPSDRFSAERTGGSVSTLTIQRTQQEDSAVYLCASSLPGGQPQHFGDGTRLSIL.

This chain connects TRBV5-4 to TRBJ1-1; 9 nucleotides match TRBD1. This CDR3 spans 16 amino acids. V shed 4 bases and J 0 bases; nucleotides not matched to a gene: 7. Germline CDR1 SGHNT, CDR2 YYREEE (reference sequence). This CDR3 is CASSRRDREVNTEAFF. Written as DNA, the CDR3 is TGTGCCAGCAGCCGGCGGGACAGGGAAGTGAACACTGAAGCTTTCTTT. Full variable domain (remainder filled in from reference TRBV5-4 and TRBJ1-1): ETGVTQSPTHLIKTRGQQVTLRCSSQSGHNTVSWYQQALGQGPQFIFQYYREEENGRGNFPPRFSGLQFPNYSSELNVNALELDDSALYLCASSRRDREVNTEAFFGQGTRLTVV.

The V and J genes are TRBV27 and TRBJ1-3; tentative D call: TRBD1 (5 bases). This CDR3 spans 17 amino acids. The V gene's germline CDR1 is MNHEY and CDR2 SMNVEV (reference sequence). Between the trimmed V and J ends, which lost 4 bases and 0 bases, there was a span of 16 bases. CDR3 loop: CASSSNQGPFSGNTIYF. DNA for the CDR3: TGTGCCAGCAGTTCCAACCAGGGTCCCTTCTCTGGAAACACCATATATTTT.

The J gene is TRBJ1-2, the V gene TRBV6-1, with 7 bases lining up with TRBD1. Germline lookup yields CDR1 MNHNS and CDR2 SASEGT. J was trimmed by 4 bases and V by 6 bases; bases with no gene match: 8. The CDR3 is 14 amino acids. CDR3 in DNA: TGTGCCAGCAGCGACGTGGACAGGCTCTATGGCTACACCTTC. It codes for CASSDVDRLYGYTF.

This chain links TRBV2 with TRBJ1-1; D is perhaps TRBD1 (6 bases). This CDR3 has 12 amino acids. With 11 bases removed from V and 0 bases from J, the gap between germline ends came to 10 bases. The V gene's germline CDR1 is SNHLY and CDR2 FYNNEI. This CDR3 reads CAWRQVNTEAFF. CDR3 sequence (DNA): TGTGCCTGGAGACAGGTGAACACTGAAGCTTTCTTT.

The chain uses TRBV7-2 and TRBJ2-2, with D unclear. The V end was cut by 7 bases, the J end by 0 bases, with 9 bases between. The germline V gene has CDR1 SGHTA and CDR2 FQGNSA. The length of the CDR3 is 14 residues. The CDR3, as DNA: TGTGCCAGCACCATTGGGCCGAACACCGGGGAGCTGTTTTTT. Translating gives CASTIGPNTGELFF.

The chain is built from TRBV27 and TRBJ1-4; 9 bases match TRBD1. V was pared by 6 bases and J by 8 bases, with 7 bases of the junction left unmatched. The germline CDR1 and CDR2 sequences are MNHEY and SMNVEV (reference sequence). The CDR3 totals 14 residues. The CDR3, as DNA: TGTGCCAGCAGAAGGACAGGGGTTCGGGAAAAACTGTTTTTT. It is translated as CASRRTGVREKLFF.

The gene calls are TRBV5-1 and TRBJ2-1, with a weak D call TRBD2 (6 bases). The CDR3 loop spans 15 amino acids. The germline V gene encodes CDR1 SGHRS and CDR2 YFSETQ. Trimming removed 0 bases at V and 8 bases at J, with 15 bases between. The CDR3 is CASSLGAGWDDEQFF. CDR3 nucleotide sequence: TGCGCCAGCAGCTTGGGGGCGGGATGGGATGATGAGCAGTTCTTC.

The chain has TRBV4-1 and TRBJ2-3; TRBD2 is a possible D gene (5 bases). There are 15 residues in the CDR3. Germline values: CDR1 MGHRA, CDR2 YSYEKL. Trimming took off 4 bases at V and 1 base at J, with 12 bases between the two ends. The CDR3 region has the DNA TGCGCCAGCAGCCCCGGGGTGGGAGGCACAGATACGCAGTATTTT. This translates into CASSPGVGGTDTQYF.

CDR3 DNA sequence: TGTGCCAGCACGCGGCAGGGATACTACGAGCAGTACTTC. Amino acids: CASTRQGYYEQYF. The chain couples TRBV2 to TRBJ2-7; maybe TRBD1 (5 bases). The CDR3 covers 13 residues. Trimming pared 7 bases from V and 3 bases from J, leaving 13 bases between. Germline CDR1 SNHLY, CDR2 FYNNEI. Looking up the rest from reference TRBV2 and TRBJ2-7 gives the full variable domain: EPEVTQTPSHQVTQMGQEVILRCVPISNHLYFYWYRQILGQKVEFLVSFYNNEISEKSEIFDDQFSVERPDGSNFTLKIRSTKLEDSAMYFCASTRQGYYEQYFGPGTRLTVT.

This sequence joins TRBV19 and TRBJ2-5; D is undetermined. Judging by the DNA end, TRBJ2-7 fits better; the J call may be wrong. CDR3 length: 15 amino acids. Germline CDR1 LNHDA, CDR2 SQIVND (reference sequence). Here the CDR3 DNA reads TGTGCCAGTAGTAGGCCAGCGCGAGGAACCTACGAGCAGTACTTC. This gives the protein CASSRPARGTYEQYF.

This clone has just one count. The chain employs TRBV5-4 and TRBJ2-2, with D unclear. The ends were cut back, 1 base at V and 1 base at J, with 8 bases in the middle. The CDR3 is made up of 15 amino acids. Germline values: CDR1 SGHNT, CDR2 YYREEE (reference sequence). For the CDR3, the DNA is TGTGCCAGCAGCTTGCAGGCAGGGAACACCGGGGAGCTGTTTTTT. Its protein is CASSLQAGNTGELFF. The entire variable domain, with the rest obtained from reference TRBV5-4 and TRBJ2-2, is as follows: ETGVTQSPTHLIKTRGQQVTLRCSSQSGHNTVSWYQQALGQGPQFIFQYYREEENGRGNFPPRFSGLQFPNYSSELNVNALELDDSALYLCASSLQAGNTGELFFGEGSRLTVL.

The chain links TRBV5-1 to TRBJ2-2; the D gene is possibly TRBD1 (5 bases). This CDR3 is 13 amino acids long. V gave up 4 bases and J gave up 2 bases, with 6 bases separating them. Germline V gene data show CDR1 as SGHRS and CDR2 as YFSETQ. This CDR3 reads CASSRGNTGELFF. The DNA for the CDR3 is TGCGCCAGCAGCAGGGGTAACACCGGGGAGCTGTTTTTT.

This chain joins TRBV19 and TRBJ1-1, with 10 nucleotides matching TRBD1. Germline lookup yields CDR1 LNHDA and CDR2 SQIVND (reference sequence). Germline trimming cut 6 bases from V and 4 bases from J; bases unmatched to any gene: 11. This CDR3 has 16 residues. The CDR3 DNA sequence: TGTGCCAGTAGCATGGGACAGGGGCCCCTGGCCACTGAAGCTTTCTTT. This gives the protein CASSMGQGPLATEAFF.

This chain connects TRBV28 to TRBJ1-1, with a tentative D call TRBD1 (6 bases). V was cut by 8 bases and J by 11 bases, with 15 bases left in between. This CDR3 region has 11 residues. From germline, CDR1 is MDHEN and CDR2 SYDVKM. The CDR3, as DNA: TGTGCCAGCCTCACAGGGTCGAGGGCTTTCTTT. Protein: CASLTGSRAFF.